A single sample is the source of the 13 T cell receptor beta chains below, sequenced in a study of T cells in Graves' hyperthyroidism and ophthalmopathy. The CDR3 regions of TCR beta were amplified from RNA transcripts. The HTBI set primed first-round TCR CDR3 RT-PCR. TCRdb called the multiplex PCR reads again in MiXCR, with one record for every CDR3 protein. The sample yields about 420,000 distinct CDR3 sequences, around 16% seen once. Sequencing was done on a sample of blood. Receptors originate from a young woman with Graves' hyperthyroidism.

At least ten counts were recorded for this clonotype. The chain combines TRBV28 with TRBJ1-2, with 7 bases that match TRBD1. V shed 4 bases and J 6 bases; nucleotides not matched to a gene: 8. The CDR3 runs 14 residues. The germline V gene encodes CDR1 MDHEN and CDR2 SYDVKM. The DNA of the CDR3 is TGTGCCAGCAGTTCGAACAGGGGATACGATGGCTACACCTTC. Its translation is CASSSNRGYDGYTF.

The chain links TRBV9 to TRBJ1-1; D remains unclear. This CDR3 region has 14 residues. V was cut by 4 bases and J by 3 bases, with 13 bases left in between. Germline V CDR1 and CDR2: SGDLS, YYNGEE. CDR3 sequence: CASSSEGQDTEAFF. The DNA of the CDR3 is TGTGCCAGCAGCTCTGAGGGCCAAGACACTGAAGCTTTCTTT.

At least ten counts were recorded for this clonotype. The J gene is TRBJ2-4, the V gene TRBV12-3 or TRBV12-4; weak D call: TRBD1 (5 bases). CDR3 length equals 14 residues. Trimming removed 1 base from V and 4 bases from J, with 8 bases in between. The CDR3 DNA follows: TGTGCCAGCAGTTTAGGGGGCGAAAAAAACATTCAGTACTTC. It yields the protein CASSLGGEKNIQYF.

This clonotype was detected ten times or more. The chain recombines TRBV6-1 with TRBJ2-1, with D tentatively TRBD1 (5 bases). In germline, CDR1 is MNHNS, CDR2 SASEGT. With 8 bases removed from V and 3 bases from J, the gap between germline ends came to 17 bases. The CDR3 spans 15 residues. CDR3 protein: CASLPVGLVYNEQFF. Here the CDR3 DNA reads TGTGCCAGCTTACCAGTGGGGCTAGTCTACAATGAGCAGTTCTTC.

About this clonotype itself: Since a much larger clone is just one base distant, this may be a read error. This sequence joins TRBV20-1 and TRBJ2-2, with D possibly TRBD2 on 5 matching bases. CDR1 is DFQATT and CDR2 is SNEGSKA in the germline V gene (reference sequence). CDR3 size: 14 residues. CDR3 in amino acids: CSARDKLNTGEPFF. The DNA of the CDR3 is TGCAGTGCTAGAGATAAACTTAACACCGGGGAGCCGTTTTTT.

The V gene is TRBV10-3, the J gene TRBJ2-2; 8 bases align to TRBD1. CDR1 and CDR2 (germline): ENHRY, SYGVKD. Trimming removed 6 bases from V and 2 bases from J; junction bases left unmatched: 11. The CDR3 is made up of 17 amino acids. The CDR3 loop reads CAISTATGALNTGELFF. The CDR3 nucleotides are TGTGCCATCAGCACCGCGACAGGGGCCTTAAACACCGGGGAGCTGTTTTTT.

The CDR3 bases are TGCGCCAGCAGCTTCAAGGCGGGAGTGGCCGAGCAGTACTTC. Protein sequence: CASSFKAGVAEQYF. This chain links TRBV5-1 with TRBJ2-7; 7 nucleotides match TRBD2. CDR3 length equals 14 residues. Per germline, CDR1 SGHRS and CDR2 YFSETQ. The J segment lost 6 bases and the V segment lost 2 bases, leaving 8 bases of the junction unmatched.

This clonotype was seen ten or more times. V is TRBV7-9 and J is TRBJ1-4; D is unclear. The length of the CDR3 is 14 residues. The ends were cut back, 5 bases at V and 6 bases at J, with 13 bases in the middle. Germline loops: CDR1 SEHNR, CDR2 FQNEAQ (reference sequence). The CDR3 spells CASSPPTGYEKLFF. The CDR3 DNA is TGTGCCAGCAGCCCACCGACCGGTTATGAAAAACTGTTTTTT.

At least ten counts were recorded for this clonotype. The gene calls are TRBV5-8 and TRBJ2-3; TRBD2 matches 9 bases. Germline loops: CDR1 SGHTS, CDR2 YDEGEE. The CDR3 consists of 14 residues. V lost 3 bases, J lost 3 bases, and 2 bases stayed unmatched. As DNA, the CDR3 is TGTGCCAGCAGCTGGACTAGCGCTACAGATACGCAGTATTTT. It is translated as CASSWTSATDTQYF.

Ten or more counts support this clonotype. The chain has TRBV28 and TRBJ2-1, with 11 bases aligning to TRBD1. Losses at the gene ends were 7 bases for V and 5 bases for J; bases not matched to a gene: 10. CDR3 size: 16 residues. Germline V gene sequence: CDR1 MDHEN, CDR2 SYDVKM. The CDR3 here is CASIPGTGGQDNEQFF. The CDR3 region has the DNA TGTGCCAGCATACCCGGGACAGGGGGACAAGACAATGAGCAGTTCTTC.

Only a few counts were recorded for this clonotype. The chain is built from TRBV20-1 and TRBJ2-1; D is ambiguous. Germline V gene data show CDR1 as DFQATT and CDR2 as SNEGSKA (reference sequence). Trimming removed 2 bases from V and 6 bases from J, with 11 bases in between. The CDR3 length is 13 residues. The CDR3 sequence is CSARLPVGNEQFF. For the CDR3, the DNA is TGCAGTGCTAGACTACCAGTGGGCAATGAGCAGTTCTTC.

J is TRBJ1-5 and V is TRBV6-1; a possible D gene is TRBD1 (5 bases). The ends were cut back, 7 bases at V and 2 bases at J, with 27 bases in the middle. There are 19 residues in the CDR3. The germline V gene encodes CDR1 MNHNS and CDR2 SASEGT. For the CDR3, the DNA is TGTGCCAGCACTTCTCCCCGTGGGACCCCTGCTAGGGGCAATCAGCCCCAGCATTTT. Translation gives CASTSPRGTPARGNQPQHF.

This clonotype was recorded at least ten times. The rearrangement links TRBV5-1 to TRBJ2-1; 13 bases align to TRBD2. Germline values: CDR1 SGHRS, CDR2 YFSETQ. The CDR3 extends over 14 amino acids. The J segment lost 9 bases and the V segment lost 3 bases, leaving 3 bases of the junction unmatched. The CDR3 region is CASSWGLAGFEQFF. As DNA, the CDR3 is TGCGCCAGCAGCTGGGGACTAGCGGGGTTTGAGCAGTTCTTC.